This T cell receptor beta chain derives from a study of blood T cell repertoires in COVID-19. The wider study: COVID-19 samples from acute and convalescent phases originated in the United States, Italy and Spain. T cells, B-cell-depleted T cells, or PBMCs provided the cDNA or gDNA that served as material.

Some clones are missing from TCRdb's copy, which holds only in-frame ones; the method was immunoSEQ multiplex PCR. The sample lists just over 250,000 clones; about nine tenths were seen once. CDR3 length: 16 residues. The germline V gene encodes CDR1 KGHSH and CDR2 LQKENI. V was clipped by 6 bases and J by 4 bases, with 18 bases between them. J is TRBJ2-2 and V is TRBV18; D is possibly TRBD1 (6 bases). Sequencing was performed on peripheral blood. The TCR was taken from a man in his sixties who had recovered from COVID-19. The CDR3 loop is CASSQTGYPSTGELFF. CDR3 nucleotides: TGTGCCAGCTCGCAAACAGGGTACCCCAGCACCGGGGAGCTGTTTTTT.